The 5 T cell receptor beta chains presented below share a single source sample, sequenced in a study of T cells in Graves' hyperthyroidism and ophthalmopathy. Amplification targeted TCR beta CDR3 regions from RNA transcripts. The primer set for the first-round RT-PCR of the TCR CDR3 was HTBI. TCRdb redid the calling of the multiplex PCR reads with MiXCR, one entry per CDR3 protein. The sample yields more than 500,000 distinct CDR3 sequences, about a sixth seen once. The sequenced material came from blood. Source of these receptors: a woman aged 25 to 39 with Graves' hyperthyroidism.

The chain links TRBV5-4 to TRBJ1-2, with 7 bases identical to TRBD1. Germline CDR1 reads SGHNT; CDR2 reads YYREEE (reference sequence). The CDR3 runs 13 residues. V was clipped by 4 bases and J by 8 bases; unmatched bases: 8. The CDR3 loop is CASSLTGMEGYTF. CDR3 nucleotide sequence: TGTGCCAGCAGCCTGACAGGGATGGAGGGCTACACCTTC.

This chain uses TRBV15 with TRBJ1-4; TRBD1 matches at 7 bases. Germline loops: CDR1 LNHNV, CDR2 YYDKDF (reference sequence). The CDR3 has 15 amino acids. V dropped 0 bases and J dropped 11; count of bases not matched to a gene: 9. The CDR3 nucleotides are TGTGCCACCAGCAGAGAGGAGACAGGGTTTGACAAACTGTTTTTT. It specifies CATSREETGFDKLFF.

The chain joins TRBV20-1 to TRBJ2-7; 12 bases are shared with TRBD2. Germline CDR1 is DFQATT and CDR2 is SNEGSKA (reference sequence). V was pared by 6 bases and J by 3 bases, with 24 bases of the junction left unmatched. The CDR3 length is 20 residues. The CDR3: CSAPRLAGVGNGVDFYEQYF. The CDR3 DNA reads as TGCAGTGCACCCCGACTAGCGGGAGTGGGTAACGGAGTAGATTTCTACGAGCAGTACTTC.

This clonotype appeared many times. The chain couples TRBV6-5 to TRBJ1-5; 7 nucleotides align to TRBD1. Looked up from germline, CDR1 is MNHEY and CDR2 is SVGAGI. The ends lost 2 bases at V and 6 bases at J; junction bases unmatched: 7. This CDR3 has 15 residues. The CDR3: CASSYTQGSGQPQHF. In DNA, the CDR3 is TGTGCCAGCAGTTACACACAGGGGTCGGGTCAGCCCCAGCATTTT.

There are many counts of this clonotype. The chain couples TRBV6-1 to TRBJ2-1, with 11 bases that match TRBD2. V dropped 7 bases and J dropped 3; count of bases not matched to a gene: 5. The length of the CDR3 is 15 residues. The germline V gene has CDR1 MNHNS and CDR2 SASEGT. The chain's CDR3 is CASKLAGALYNEQFF. DNA of the CDR3: TGTGCCAGCAAACTAGCGGGAGCGCTCTACAATGAGCAGTTCTTC.